Listed here are 10 T cell receptor beta chains from one sample, sequenced in a study of T cell repertoires in cytomegalovirus infection. TCRdb re-derived calls from the reads in MiXCR, one entry per CDR3 protein. The table includes approximately 500,000 distinct CDR3 sequences, 11% detected once. The material sequenced was PBMCs. These receptors came from a human donor in good health (CMV status not recorded). Some clones in this sample may be carry-over from other donors' samples.

A few counts support this clonotype. The chain links TRBV29-1 to TRBJ2-7; perhaps TRBD1 as D (8 bases). The CDR3 totals 13 residues. Trimming stripped 6 bases from V and 2 bases from J, with 14 bases between. Germline CDR1 reads SQVTM; CDR2 reads ANQGSEA. As DNA, the CDR3 is TGCAGCGTCCAAACAGGGGGGGCCTACGAGCAGTACTTC. Translation gives CSVQTGGAYEQYF.

The rearrangement links TRBV28 to TRBJ2-1; 7 bases line up with TRBD2. The CDR3 runs 14 residues. V trimming: 5 bases; J trimming: 6 bases; junction bases outside the gene matches: 7. Germline V gives CDR1 MDHEN, CDR2 SYDVKM. CDR3 nucleotides: TGTGCCAGCAGTAGTCGCTCTAGCGGCAATGAGCAGTTCTTC. Protein product: CASSSRSSGNEQFF.

This clonotype was counted between two and nine times. The chain recombines TRBV6-1 with TRBJ2-1; D remains unclear. The CDR3 sequence is 13 residues long. CDR1 is MNHNS and CDR2 is SASEGT in the germline V gene. V was trimmed by 0 bases and J by 9 bases, leaving 9 bases between them. CDR3 sequence: CASSEARLVEQFF. The CDR3 region has the DNA TGTGCCAGCAGTGAAGCGCGCCTCGTTGAGCAGTTCTTC.

This clonotype was counted many times. The chain recombines TRBV28 with TRBJ2-5; the D gene is possibly TRBD2 (6 bases). The CDR3 has 15 amino acids. The V end lost 4 bases, the J end lost 2 bases, and 14 bases lay between the germline ends. Germline-derived CDR1 and CDR2 are MDHEN and SYDVKM. This CDR3 reads CASSSPAEGQETQYF. Written as DNA, the CDR3 is TGTGCCAGCAGTTCACCAGCGGAGGGGCAAGAGACCCAGTACTTC.

There are many counts of this clonotype. The V call is TRBV4-1, the J call TRBJ1-5; D might be TRBD1 (6 bases). V dropped 0 bases and J dropped 4 bases, with 13 bases sitting between them. This CDR3 region has 16 residues. The germline CDR1 and CDR2 sequences are MGHRA and YSYEKL. CDR3 region: CASSQEGAGDNQPQHF. The CDR3 coding sequence is TGCGCCAGCAGCCAAGAGGGGGCAGGCGATAATCAGCCCCAGCATTTT.

This clonotype was counted once. The chain employs TRBV7-3 and TRBJ2-1; 11 bases are shared with TRBD1. The CDR3 totals 16 residues. The ends lost 2 bases at V and 6 bases at J; junction bases unmatched: 6. The germline gives CDR1 SGHTA, CDR2 FQGTGA. The CDR3 region has the DNA TGTGCCAGCAGCTTATTTGGACAGGGGGCCGTCAATGAGCAGTTCTTC. Translation gives CASSLFGQGAVNEQFF.

The J gene is TRBJ1-2, the V gene TRBV27; D call uncertain. The CDR3 has 17 amino acids. Germline V gives CDR1 MNHEY, CDR2 SMNVEV (reference sequence). Trimming left V 4 bases short and J 3 bases short, with 21 bases between. The CDR3 loop is CASSSRTEYSSYYGYTF. The CDR3 nucleotides are TGTGCCAGCAGTTCCCGCACAGAATACAGCAGCTACTATGGCTACACCTTC.

This clonotype has more than one count but fewer than ten. V gene TRBV29-1 combines with J gene TRBJ2-1, with D perhaps TRBD2 (6 bases). Germline V gene sequence: CDR1 SQVTM, CDR2 ANQGSEA. V was trimmed by 4 bases and J by 10 bases, leaving 20 bases between them. The CDR3 totals 14 residues. Written as DNA, the CDR3 is TGCAGCGTTGGACTACTAGCACAAAAGGGGGAGCAGTTCTTC. Its translation: CSVGLLAQKGEQFF.

Only a few counts were recorded for this clonotype. The chain combines TRBV20-1 with TRBJ1-4; no clear D. Trimming removed 6 bases at V and 5 bases at J, with 19 bases between. Germline CDR1 DFQATT, CDR2 SNEGSKA (reference sequence). CDR3 length equals 15 residues. The CDR3 DNA reads as TGCAGTGCCTCAGATGCCCGGGTCTTCAATGAAAAACTGTTTTTT. Translating it yields CSASDARVFNEKLFF.

This clonotype has at least ten counts. The chain employs TRBV4-2 and TRBJ2-5; the match to TRBD1 covers 7 bases. V trimming: 4 bases; J trimming: 1 base; junction bases outside the gene matches: 6. Germline assignment: CDR1 LGHNA and CDR2 YNFKEQ. The CDR3 is made up of 15 amino acids. The CDR3: CASSPDRKGQETQYF. The CDR3 coding sequence is TGTGCCAGCAGCCCGGACAGGAAGGGCCAAGAGACCCAGTACTTC.